This TCR beta chain was sequenced during a study of T cell responses to AZD1222 COVID-19 vaccine. Assay: immunoSEQ multiplex PCR; the TCRdb copy retains only in-frame clones and omits some. The sample consists of 85,000 to 130,000 clones, 93% of them appearing once. The CDR3 sequence is 14 residues long. Germline V lookup: CDR1 SGDLS, CDR2 YYNGEE. The junction had 8 bases not matched to a gene; V was cut back by 4 bases and J by 7 bases. Study results and caveats: CD4 TCRs covered the whole spike, strongest at regions 160-218 and 743-854. Two doses of AZD1222 preceded a rise in Spike-specific TCR breadth and depth.

Comment on this clone: What it binds is unknown.

The TCR sequence derives from an adult in good health. This chain links TRBV9 with TRBJ1-5; 7 nucleotides agree with TRBD1. Sequenced here: peripheral blood, sampled on day 0 of AZD1222 vaccination. CDR3 DNA sequence: TGTGCCAGCAGCTTAGGGGGCAGGGACCAGCCCCAGCATTTT. Protein: CASSLGGRDQPQHF.